These 3 T cell receptor beta chains came from one sample sequenced in a study of beta chain features in type 1 diabetes. Expressed TCRB transcripts were sequenced because the entire RNA isolate underwent reverse transcription. Clones were sequenced by immunoSEQ multiplex PCR, and TCRdb holds only the in-frame ones, with some missing. The sample shows over 500,000 clones, around 16% of them seen only once. Source material: naive CD4+ T cells from blood. The origin of the receptors is a man aged 18 to 30 in good health.

This rearrangement joins TRBV9 to TRBJ2-7; 11 bases fit TRBD2. Germline CDR1 and CDR2: SGDLS and YYNGEE. Trimming took 4 bases from V and 4 from J; bases not matched to a gene: 13. The CDR3 is 17 residues long. CDR3 loop: CASSPTSGNGMAYEQYF. DNA of the CDR3: TGTGCCAGCAGCCCGACTAGCGGGAACGGGATGGCGTACGAGCAGTACTTC. Supplemented by reference TRBV9 and TRBJ2-7, the full variable domain reads DSGVTQTPKHLITATGQRVTLRCSPRSGDLSVYWYQQSLDQGLQFLIQYYNGEERAKGNILERFSAQQFPDLHSELNLSSLELGDSALYFCASSPTSGNGMAYEQYFGPGTRLTVT.

This clone occurred a few times. The chain is built from TRBV9 and TRBJ2-5; 7 bases fit TRBD2. V gave up 0 bases and J gave up 7 bases; unmatched junction bases: 12. The CDR3 runs to 16 residues. CDR1 is SGDLS and CDR2 is YYNGEE in the germline V gene. CDR3 in amino acids: CASSVAGGGAGGTQYF. Here the CDR3 DNA reads TGTGCCAGCAGCGTAGCAGGCGGGGGTGCTGGAGGGACCCAGTACTTC.

A few counts support this clone. The chain employs TRBV11-1 and TRBJ2-2; D gene ambiguous. With 0 bases removed from V and 5 bases from J, the gap between germline ends came to 7 bases. Germline loops: CDR1 SGHAT, CDR2 FQDESV (reference sequence). The CDR3 runs to 14 residues. CDR3 bases: TGTGCCAGCAGCTTAGCAGGGATTACCGGGGAGCTGTTTTTT. It translates to CASSLAGITGELFF.